This TCR beta chain was documented in a study of T cell responses to AZD1222 COVID-19 vaccine. Whole-study findings and limits: There were repertoire samples only from the period after the peak T cell response.

Data came from immunoSEQ multiplex PCR; TCRdb stores just in-frame clones and leaves some out. In the table there are 70,000 to 95,000 clones, under 90% of which are singletons. With respect to this clone: The target antigen is unknown.

This CDR3 is 13 amino acids long. The ends were cut back, 6 bases at V and 5 bases at J, with 13 bases in the middle. Germline V gives CDR1 LNHDA, CDR2 SQIVND (reference sequence). Sequencing used peripheral blood, obtained 28 days after the second AZD1222 dose. The V gene is TRBV19, the J gene TRBJ2-5; D is uncertain. The receptor was derived from an adult who received the AZD1222 COVID-19 vaccine. The CDR3 loop is CASSPMFGETQYF. The CDR3 DNA reads TGTGCCAGTAGCCCCATGTTTGGGGAGACCCAGTACTTC.